This T cell receptor (beta chain) emerged from a study of PD-1 blockade in classical Hodgkin lymphoma. V was trimmed by 2 bases and J by 6 bases, leaving 11 bases between them. CDR3 length: 14 amino acids. CDR1 is SGHRS, CDR2 YFSETQ, per germline. Findings of the study overall: Prior therapy or disease activity may underlie the repertoire differences, whose causes remain undefined. Baseline TCR diversity was reportedly lower in newly diagnosed patients than healthy donors.

Note on this clone: Its antigen remains unidentified.

Time point here: newly diagnosed, previously untreated cHL patient sample. Comparison relied on PBMCs that came from newly diagnosed, untreated classical Hodgkin lymphoma. The assay was immunoSEQ multiplex PCR, and TCRdb's table has in-frame clones only and misses some. The sample contains around 43,000 clones, approximately 91% of which appear only once. This rearrangement joins TRBV5-1 to TRBJ2-2; tentatively, D is TRBD2 (5 bases). This clonotype was sampled from a human donor with classical Hodgkin lymphoma. Sequencing input: peripheral blood mononuclear cells (PBMCs). The CDR3 sequence: CASSFKGEAGELFF. The CDR3 nucleotides read TGCGCCAGCAGCTTTAAGGGAGAAGCCGGGGAGCTGTTTTTT.